This entry features one TCR beta chain sequence. These data are taken from a study of T cell responses to AZD1222 COVID-19 vaccine. CDR1 and CDR2 (germline): KGHSH, LQKENI. Trimming removed 5 bases at V and 4 bases at J, with 8 bases between. The CDR3 is made up of 13 amino acids. Only in-frame clones appear in the TCRdb table, and some are missing; sequencing was by immunoSEQ multiplex PCR. The sample includes around 150,000 clones, 75% to 95% seen only once; the top ten take around 6.9%. The specimen was peripheral blood, collected 28 days after the second dose of the MenACWY control vaccine. This receptor was identified in an adult who received the MenACWY meningococcal vaccine as a control. This chain joins TRBV18 and TRBJ2-2; D is undetermined. This CDR3 is CASSATATGELFF. The CDR3 nucleotides are TGTGCCAGCTCAGCAACAGCCACCGGGGAGCTGTTTTTT.